Shown below are 6 T cell receptor beta chains from a single sample sequenced in a study of breast tumors, draining lymph nodes, adjacent tissues. TCRdb itself ran the multiplex PCR reads through MiXCR, one entry per CDR3 protein. The sample carries about 46,000 distinct CDR3 sequences, under 25% recorded once. The sample consisted of breast tumor tissue. Source of these receptors: a female donor with breast cancer. Some clones in this sample may be carry-over from other donors' samples.

Many counts were recorded for this clonotype. The V gene is TRBV10-3, the J gene TRBJ1-6; 8 positions match TRBD1. This CDR3 comprises 15 residues. V shed 2 bases, J shed 7 bases, and the junction held 4 bases outside the gene matches. CDR1 is ENHRY and CDR2 is SYGVKD in the germline V gene. CDR3 in amino acids: CAISETTGGNSPLHF. CDR3 bases: TGTGCCATCAGTGAGACAACAGGGGGAAATTCACCCCTCCACTTT.

This clonotype was found a few times. J is TRBJ2-5 and V is TRBV30, with D possibly TRBD1 on 5 matching bases. The V and J ends lost 5 bases and 5 bases respectively, with 15 bases between them. From germline, CDR1 is GTSNPN and CDR2 SVGIG (reference sequence). There are 13 residues in the CDR3. The CDR3 bases are TGTGCCTGGGACCCTAGGGGTCGGGAGACCCAGTACTTC. It specifies CAWDPRGRETQYF.

The CDR3 is CASSLRTGLAKNIQYF. Here the CDR3 DNA reads TGCGCCAGCAGCTTAAGGACAGGCTTAGCCAAAAACATTCAGTACTTC. The gene calls are TRBV5-1 and TRBJ2-4; 7 bases agree with TRBD1. The length of the CDR3 is 16 residues. The V and J ends lost 2 bases and 0 bases, in that order; junction bases with no gene match: 5. Germline lookup yields CDR1 SGHRS and CDR2 YFSETQ.

In this sample, this clonotype turned up many times. The J gene is TRBJ2-7, the V gene TRBV6-1; 9 nucleotides line up with TRBD1. This CDR3 region has 14 residues. CDR1 MNHNS and CDR2 SASEGT come from the germline V gene. The junction had 3 bases not matched to a gene; V was cut back by 4 bases and J by 2 bases. CDR3 sequence reads: CASSGRDRAYEQYF. DNA of the CDR3: TGTGCCAGCAGTGGCCGGGACAGGGCCTACGAGCAGTACTTC.

Regarding this clonotype: The junction departs from germline at one end; a sequencing error may be responsible. V and J are TRBV7-9 and TRBJ1-2; D perhaps matches TRBD1 (5 bases). The V gene's germline CDR1 is SEHNR and CDR2 FQNEAQ (reference sequence). CDR3 size: 15 residues. The CDR3, as DNA: TGTGCCAACAGCTCCCCCGGGGCTGGGAACTATGGCTACACCTTC. Translation: CANSSPGAGNYGYTF.

This clonotype was observed many times. The CDR3 DNA reads TGTGCCAGCAGCTTTATCCGGGGGGGACAGGGAAACCTCTACGAGCAGTACTTC. It is translated as CASSFIRGGQGNLYEQYF. J is TRBJ2-7 and V is TRBV7-2; weak D call: TRBD1 (9 bases). V was shortened by 3 bases and J by 3 bases, with 24 bases between the two germline ends. The CDR3 is 18 amino acids. Germline CDR1 is SGHTA and CDR2 is FQGNSA. Full variable domain (outside the CDR3, taken from reference TRBV7-2 and TRBJ2-7): GAGVSQSPSNKVTEKGKDVELRCDPISGHTALYWYRQSLGQGLEFLIYFQGNSAPDKSGLPSDRFSAERTGGSVSTLTIQRTQQEDSAVYLCASSFIRGGQGNLYEQYFGPGTRLTVT.